This record looks at one T cell receptor (beta chain) sequence and its context. The antigen is not known. The CDR3 sequence is 13 residues long. Looked up from germline, CDR1 is LNHDA and CDR2 is SQIVND (reference sequence). J was trimmed by 4 bases and V by 7 bases; bases with no gene match: 4. This record belongs to a study of T cell responses to AZD1222 COVID-19 vaccine. Study-level points and caveats: Epitopes outside B.1.351 and B.1.1.7 mutated regions reportedly drew nearly half of spike TCRs. Repertoires were collected only later (after the peak T cell response had occurred).

Profiled with immunoSEQ multiplex PCR; TCRdb holds only in-frame clones, not every one. The sample has 210,000 or so clones, just over 90% seen once; the top ten hold roughly 0.99%. The chain employs TRBV19 and TRBJ1-1; 9 bases are shared with TRBD1. This receptor was obtained from an adult in good health. The input for sequencing was peripheral blood, taken on day 0 of MenACWY control vaccination. In nucleotides, the CDR3 is TGTGCCAGTACCCCGACAGGGGGCACTGAAGCTTTCTTT. This codes for CASTPTGGTEAFF.